The T cell receptor beta chain under discussion was sequenced for a study of blood T cell repertoires in COVID-19. In the authors' workflow: Amplifying reference gene primers gave estimates of nucleated cell counts. The protocol was immunoSEQ multiplex PCR, while the TCRdb copy is restricted to in-frame clones and leaves out a portion. The V and J calls and clone size were taken over from that table, and D and trimming were inferred from the DNA. Here the sample spans approximately 260,000 clones, approximately 84% being singletons. Germline lookup yields CDR1 MNHEY and CDR2 SVGEGT. This CDR3 has 15 residues. Trimming took 2 bases from V and 0 from J, leaving 9 bases between them.

The gene calls are TRBV6-2 or TRBV6-3 and TRBJ2-3; perhaps TRBD1 as D (5 bases). Specimen: peripheral blood. This TCR was sampled from a human donor in a cohort sampled during active COVID-19. CDR3 region: CASSYMGRSTDTQYF. The CDR3 bases are TGTGCCAGCAGTTACATGGGGCGGAGCACAGATACGCAGTATTTT.